These 8 T cell receptor beta chains share one sample of origin, sequenced in a study of blood T cells in healthy people across ages. A J-beta primer mix and a sample-barcoded 5' primer were used in a second PCR of about 7 to 12 cycles. Using its own MiXCR run on the 5' RACE reads, TCRdb lists one record per CDR3 protein. The sample has 500,000 to 650,000 distinct CDR3 sequences, around 27% seen once; the top ten hold 3% to 4%. These data were also reused for a study on T cells of mothers and their children.

The sequencing sample was made of blood. These receptors were obtained from a boy aged 2-15 years in good health.

The genes are TRBV29-1 and TRBJ2-1; D is ambiguous. The CDR3 totals 11 residues. Per the germline V gene, CDR1 is SQVTM and CDR2 is ANQGSEA. V lost 6 bases and J lost 3, with 6 bases in between. The CDR3 protein is CSVRHYNEQFF. DNA for the CDR3: TGCAGCGTCCGGCACTACAATGAGCAGTTCTTC.

This clonotype has just a few counts. V is TRBV11-2 and J is TRBJ1-1; the D gene is possibly TRBD1 (6 bases). The CDR3 is 15 residues long. Germline V gene lookup returns CDR1 SGHAT and CDR2 FQNNGV. V was shortened by 4 bases and J by 4 bases, with 16 bases between the two germline ends. CDR3 amino acids: CASSSNGGGGTEAFF. The CDR3 nucleotides read TGTGCCAGCAGCTCGAATGGAGGGGGAGGCACTGAAGCTTTCTTT. Using reference TRBV11-2 and TRBJ1-1 for the parts outside the CDR3, the full variable domain is EAGVAQSPRYKIIEKRQSVAFWCNPISGHATLYWYQQILGQGPKLLIQFQNNGVVDDSQLPKDRFSAERLKGVDSTLKIQPAKLEDSAVYLCASSSNGGGGTEAFFGQGTRLTVV.

The rearrangement joins TRBV27 to TRBJ2-1; D gene uncertain. V gave up 6 bases and J gave up 9 bases, with 12 bases separating them. Germline V gene data show CDR1 as MNHEY and CDR2 as SMNVEV (reference sequence). The length of the CDR3 is 12 residues. This chain's CDR3 is CASSNTAIEQFF. CDR3 coding DNA: TGTGCCAGCAGCAATACAGCGATTGAGCAGTTCTTC.

This clonotype was counted only a few times. The V and J genes are TRBV5-6 and TRBJ2-7; the D gene is possibly TRBD1 (5 bases). This CDR3 has 14 amino acids. Trimming removed 4 bases from V and 6 bases from J, with 17 bases in between. Germline V gene data show CDR1 as SGHDT and CDR2 as YYEEEE. CDR3 residues: CASSHGHGPGEQYF. The CDR3 region has the DNA TGTGCCAGCAGCCATGGACATGGTCCAGGCGAGCAGTACTTC.

The table lists this clonotype with a few counts. V is TRBV5-1 and J is TRBJ2-3, with TRBD1 as a possible D gene (6 bases). V lost 2 bases to trimming and J lost 6 bases, with 16 bases between them. The germline V gene encodes CDR1 SGHRS and CDR2 YFSETQ. This CDR3 contains 15 residues. CDR3 nucleotide sequence: TGCGCCAGCAGCTTCACAGGGAACTCGGCGGATACGCAGTATTTT. Its protein is CASSFTGNSADTQYF. The variable domain in full, completed from reference TRBV5-1 and TRBJ2-3, reads KAGVTQTPRYLIKTRGQQVTLSCSPISGHRSVSWYQQTPGQGLQFLFEYFSETQRNKGNFPGRFSGRQFSNSRSEMNVSTLELGDSALYLCASSFTGNSADTQYFGPGTRLTVL.

The chain employs TRBV6-6 and TRBJ2-5; a possible D gene is TRBD1 (6 bases). Germline CDR1 is MNHNY and CDR2 is SVGAGI (reference sequence). The CDR3 is made up of 15 amino acids. Deletions cut 4 bases from V and 2 bases from J, with 14 bases between. CDR3 sequence reads: CASSSANRGQETQYF. The CDR3 region has the DNA TGTGCCAGCAGTTCCGCTAATAGGGGGCAAGAGACCCAGTACTTC.

Only a few counts were recorded for this clonotype. This chain links TRBV18 with TRBJ1-1; TRBD1 might be the D (6 bases). Germline V gene lookup returns CDR1 KGHSH and CDR2 LQKENI. The V gene lost 3 bases and the J gene lost 1 base, with 9 bases spanning the gap. The CDR3 extends over 14 amino acids. CDR3: CASSPGTPNTEAFF. For the CDR3, the DNA is TGTGCCAGCTCACCCGGGACACCGAACACTGAAGCTTTCTTT.

V usage is TRBV18 and J usage is TRBJ2-4; 11 positions agree with TRBD1. The trim removed 2 bases at V and 0 bases at J, leaving 9 bases unmatched. There are 19 residues in the CDR3. The germline V gene has CDR1 KGHSH and CDR2 LQKENI. The CDR3 coding sequence is TGTGCCAGCTCACCAGGGACAGGGGGGATTCTACTAGCCAAAAACATTCAGTACTTC. The encoded protein is CASSPGTGGILLAKNIQYF.